This T cell receptor beta chain was sequenced in a study of blood T cell repertoires in COVID-19. TCRdb's table, derived via immunoSEQ multiplex PCR, lists solely in-frame clones and lacks some. The table has around 190,000 clones, approximately 90% seen once; the top ten hold about a sixth. Germline CDR1 is SGHRS and CDR2 is YFSETQ. The CDR3 is 17 residues long. V lost 2 bases to trimming and J lost 10 bases; unmatched junction nucleotides: 13. Sequencing used peripheral blood. The V gene is TRBV5-1, the J gene TRBJ2-1; TRBD1 agrees at 12 bases. The TCR was taken from a man between 45 and 60 years old with COVID-19, enrolled during active disease. The CDR3 DNA reads as TGCGCCAGCAGCTTAATAACCGGGACAGGGGGCTTAGGGGAGCAGTTCTTC. Protein sequence: CASSLITGTGGLGEQFF.